This TCR beta chain appears in the sequencing data of a study of identical twins. Study findings and constraints: There is a chance that invariant MAIT and iNKT cells partially muddied zero-insertion analyses. Within monozygotic twins, out-of-frame TCR alpha sharing was underestimated by the models. Conclusions came from cross-sectional statistical analysis, not from following the same donors.

Unique molecular identifiers were present on the cDNA, which also gained a universal primer site by template switching. Using its own MiXCR run on the 5' RACE reads, TCRdb lists one record per CDR3 protein. The data contain approximately 1.8 million distinct CDR3 sequences, about 30% of them singletons. The V end lost 4 bases, the J end lost 0 bases, and 11 bases lay between the germline ends. Per the germline V gene, CDR1 is MGHDK and CDR2 is SYGVNS. CDR3 length equals 15 residues. This clonotype showed up just a few times. What it binds is not known. This TCR derives from a newborn girl in good health. Material for sequencing was cord blood. The V and J genes are TRBV25-1 and TRBJ2-3; D possibly matches TRBD1 or TRBD2 (5 bases each). The CDR3: CASSGEKGSTDTQYF. CDR3 DNA: TGTGCCAGCAGTGGGGAGAAGGGGAGCACAGATACGCAGTATTTT. The full variable domain, completed using reference TRBV25-1 and TRBJ2-3, is EADIYQTPRYLVIGTGKKITLECSQTMGHDKMYWYQQDPGMELHLIHYSYGVNSTEKGDLSSESTVSRIRTEHFPLTLESARPSHTSQYLCASSGEKGSTDTQYFGPGTRLTVL.